This paragraph reports one T cell receptor (beta chain). The antigen is unknown. There are 15 residues in the CDR3. Germline CDR1 and CDR2: SGHNT and YYREEE (reference sequence). V shed 0 bases and J shed 0 bases, with 4 bases lying between them. The data derive from a study of PD-1 blockade in mismatch repair-deficient tumors. Study-wide results and caveats: Tumor-resident clones, often undetectable pretreatment in blood, expanded then contracted after pembrolizumab.

Profiling relied on immunoSEQ multiplex PCR, and the TCRdb table lists in-frame clones only, not all of them. The data show roughly 130,000 clones, about 88% seen once. This TCR derives from an adult with mismatch repair-deficient cancer. Source: peripheral blood, taken approximately 69 weeks after starting pembrolizumab. The rearrangement links TRBV5-4 to TRBJ2-6; D remains ambiguous. CDR3 in amino acids: CASSLGLSGANVLTF. CDR3 nucleotides: TGTGCCAGCAGCTTGGGACTCTCTGGGGCCAACGTCCTGACTTTC.